The 32 T cell receptor beta chains reported below all come from one sample, sequenced in a study of blood T cells in healthy people across ages. It was with a sample-barcoded 5' primer and a J-beta primer mix that a second PCR of about 6 to 12 cycles was run. TCRdb fed the 5' RACE reads into MiXCR, producing one record per CDR3 protein. The table includes around 580,000 distinct CDR3 sequences, roughly 43% detected once. The specimen was blood. The source is a man older than 75 in good health.

This sequence joins TRBV5-1 and TRBJ2-7; D could derive from TRBD1 or TRBD2 (6 bases each). The CDR3 has 16 residues. Germline V gives CDR1 SGHRS, CDR2 YFSETQ. V was trimmed by 4 bases and J by 0 bases, leaving 17 bases between them. The CDR3 DNA is TGCGCCAGCAGCCAGGAGGGGGGATCAAGCTCCTACGAGCAGTACTTC. Its translation: CASSQEGGSSSYEQYF.

The chain recombines TRBV20-1 with TRBJ1-4; no clear D. This CDR3 is 14 amino acids long. Germline V gives CDR1 DFQATT, CDR2 SNEGSKA (reference sequence). The ends were cut back, 3 bases at V and 5 bases at J, with 13 bases in the middle. The CDR3 sequence: CSASARRLNEKLFF. For the CDR3, the DNA is TGCAGTGCTAGCGCTCGCCGGCTCAATGAAAAACTGTTTTTT.

The J gene is TRBJ2-5, the V gene TRBV20-1; D not resolved. Germline CDR1 DFQATT, CDR2 SNEGSKA (reference sequence). This CDR3 comprises 14 residues. V lost 2 bases and J 5 bases, leaving 15 bases between the germline ends. CDR3 region: CSARPGLNWETQYF. In nucleotides, the CDR3 is TGCAGTGCTAGACCTGGCCTTAACTGGGAGACCCAGTACTTC.

A few counts support this clonotype. The rearrangement uses TRBV6-2 or TRBV6-3 and TRBJ2-4; D is perhaps TRBD2 (6 bases). V was shortened by 3 bases and J by 1 base, with 13 bases between the two germline ends. The V gene's germline CDR1 is MNHEY and CDR2 SVGEGT. There are 16 residues in the CDR3. The CDR3 reads CASSYRGADAKNIQYF. The CDR3 DNA reads TGTGCCAGCAGTTATCGCGGGGCAGACGCCAAAAACATTCAGTACTTC.

The chain couples TRBV7-9 to TRBJ2-4, with a tentative D call TRBD1 (6 bases). The germline V and J ends were trimmed by 5 bases and 13 bases, with 21 bases remaining between them. Germline V gives CDR1 SEHNR, CDR2 FQNEAQ (reference sequence). The CDR3 length is 14 residues. The DNA of the CDR3 is TGTGCCAGCAGCACCGCAGGGGAGATGGAGGAGCAGTACTTC. Translating it yields CASSTAGEMEEQYF.

There are many counts of this clonotype. The chain employs TRBV6-5 and TRBJ2-4; D unclear. Trimming stripped 0 bases from V and 9 bases from J, with 9 bases between. The CDR3 totals 13 residues. Looked up from germline, CDR1 is MNHEY and CDR2 is SVGAGI. The CDR3 here is CASSYSPDGIQYF. In DNA form, the CDR3 reads TGTGCCAGCAGTTACTCGCCCGACGGCATTCAGTACTTC.

This clonotype was seen a handful of times. The genes are TRBV10-3 and TRBJ2-3; 7 nucleotides line up with TRBD2. J gave up 1 base and V 2 bases, and 6 bases lay outside the gene matches. The germline V gene encodes CDR1 ENHRY and CDR2 SYGVKD. The CDR3 contains 16 residues. In DNA form, the CDR3 reads TGTGCCATCAGTGAGGGCCAGCGGGGAGGCACAGATACGCAGTATTTT. Protein product: CAISEGQRGGTDTQYF.

As for this clonotype: At one end the junction does not follow the germline gene, possibly because of a read error. The V gene is TRBV5-1, the J gene TRBJ2-1; 14 positions agree with TRBD2. CDR1 is SGHRS and CDR2 is YFSETQ in the germline V gene. This CDR3 comprises 16 residues. In nucleotides, the CDR3 is TGCGCCAGCAGTTTGGGACTAGCGGGAGCTCTACATGAGCAGTTCTTC. Protein sequence: CASSLGLAGALHEQFF.

V usage is TRBV7-2 and J usage is TRBJ2-3; 9 nucleotides match TRBD2. This CDR3 has 16 amino acids. Germline CDR1 SGHTA, CDR2 FQGNSA. Trimming at V came to 3 bases and at J to 4 bases, leaving 8 bases not matched to a gene. The DNA for the CDR3 is TGTGCCAGCAGCTTTATAGCGGGAGCGGTCGCAGATACGCAGTATTTT. Amino acids: CASSFIAGAVADTQYF.

At least ten counts were recorded for this clonotype. The CDR3 sequence is CASSFAADRTYEQYF. CDR3 bases: TGTGCCAGCAGTTTTGCTGCGGATAGAACCTACGAGCAGTACTTC. V is TRBV27 and J is TRBJ2-7; D call uncertain. The CDR3 totals 15 residues. Trimming left V 3 bases short and J 2 bases short, with 14 bases between. Germline CDR1 and CDR2: MNHEY and SMNVEV (reference sequence).

This rearrangement joins TRBV20-1 to TRBJ2-3; unclear D gene. Germline values: CDR1 DFQATT, CDR2 SNEGSKA (reference sequence). V lost 2 bases, J lost 0 bases, and 12 bases lay in between. The CDR3 spans 15 residues. DNA of the CDR3: TGCAGTGCTAGAAGGCCGGGCCAAAGCACAGATACGCAGTATTTT. As protein: CSARRPGQSTDTQYF.

This clonotype was seen a few times. This chain joins TRBV7-3 and TRBJ2-3; 7 nucleotides align to TRBD1. The ends lost 1 base at V and 10 bases at J; junction bases unmatched: 2. The CDR3 is 12 amino acids. Germline V lookup: CDR1 SGHTA, CDR2 FQGTGA. CDR3 in amino acids: CASSLRQGPQYF. CDR3 sequence (DNA): TGTGCCAGCAGCTTAAGACAGGGCCCGCAGTATTTT.

On this clonotype itself: Its ends do not fully match the called genes, so a read error is possible. The chain carries TRBV12-3 or TRBV12-4 and TRBJ2-7, with D possibly TRBD2 on 6 matching bases. This CDR3 comprises 13 residues. The CDR3 DNA follows: TGTTCCAGCAGTTTTAGGGAGGACGGCGAGCAGTACTTC. Protein sequence: CSSSFREDGEQYF.

The rearrangement joins TRBV11-1 to TRBJ2-3; 9 nucleotides line up with TRBD2. J lost 3 bases, V lost 6 bases, and 19 bases had no gene match. The germline V gene encodes CDR1 SGHAT and CDR2 FQDESV (reference sequence). This CDR3 is built from 19 residues. In DNA, the CDR3 is TGTGCCAGCAGTCAGAGGTCCATTGCCGTGCTAGCGGGGACAGATACGCAGTATTTT. Its translation: CASSQRSIAVLAGTDTQYF.

This clonotype occurred a few times. This chain joins TRBV5-1 and TRBJ2-5, with D unclear. CDR3 length: 15 residues. From germline, CDR1 is SGHRS and CDR2 YFSETQ. Trimming took off 5 bases at V and 5 bases at J, with 19 bases between the two ends. The CDR3 bases are TGCGCCAGCAGGGCCAGCGAAATTCCCCGGGAGACCCAGTACTTC. It specifies CASRASEIPRETQYF.

This clonotype was seen ten or more times. This chain uses TRBV7-2 with TRBJ2-6; a weak D match, TRBD1 (5 bases). With 2 bases removed from V and 10 bases from J, the gap between germline ends came to 12 bases. Germline V gene lookup returns CDR1 SGHTA and CDR2 FQGNSA. The CDR3 loop spans 14 amino acids. CDR3 nucleotides: TGTGCCAGCAGCTTAAACGGGCAGGGTAACGTCCTGACTTTC. As protein: CASSLNGQGNVLTF.

There are many counts of this clonotype. The chain recombines TRBV7-9 with TRBJ2-1; TRBD2 might be the D (5 bases). Germline lookup yields CDR1 SEHNR and CDR2 FQNEAQ (reference sequence). V was pared by 3 bases and J by 8 bases, with 11 bases between. CDR3 length equals 13 residues. This chain's CDR3 is CASSFGSGDEQFF. CDR3 nucleotides: TGTGCCAGCAGCTTTGGGAGCGGCGATGAGCAGTTCTTC.

This rearrangement joins TRBV27 to TRBJ1-4, with D perhaps matching TRBD1 (6 bases). CDR1 is MNHEY, CDR2 SMNVEV, per germline (reference sequence). The CDR3 is 15 amino acids. V lost 4 bases to trimming and J lost 2 bases, with 11 bases between them. The CDR3 is CASSSNRATNEKLFF. CDR3 in DNA: TGTGCCAGCAGTTCCAACAGGGCTACTAATGAAAAACTGTTTTTT.

In this sample, this clonotype turned up a few times. The rearrangement links TRBV28 to TRBJ2-4, with a possible D match to TRBD1 (6 bases). CDR3 length: 17 residues. CDR1 is MDHEN and CDR2 is SYDVKM in the germline V gene. V gave up 2 bases and J gave up 0 bases, with 14 bases separating them. CDR3 protein: CASSLATGLLAKNIQYF. DNA for the CDR3: TGTGCCAGCAGTTTAGCCACAGGGCTTCTAGCCAAAAACATTCAGTACTTC.

The chain recombines TRBV2 with TRBJ2-3, with unresolved D. Trimming pared 1 base from V and 4 bases from J, leaving 6 bases between. The CDR3 has 13 residues. The germline V gene encodes CDR1 SNHLY and CDR2 FYNNEI. The CDR3 nucleotides are TGTGCCAGCAGTGAAGGGATGGCAGATACGCAGTATTTT. Translating gives CASSEGMADTQYF.

In its sample, this clonotype was seen a few times. V usage is TRBV21-1 and J usage is TRBJ1-2; the tabulated D call, TRBD1, remains unverified against the DNA. TRBV21-1 is a documented pseudogene. The CDR3 has 16 residues. The CDR3 region is CASSKEDRWQDYVYTF. CDR3 in DNA: TGTGCCAGCAGCAAAGAGGACAGGTGGCAAGATTACGTCTACACCTTC.

The J gene is TRBJ2-4, the V gene TRBV2; 7 bases align to TRBD1. Judging by the DNA end, TRBJ2-7 fits better; the J call may be wrong. The CDR3 consists of 13 residues. Looked up from germline, CDR1 is SNHLY and CDR2 is FYNNEI. The CDR3 here is CASNRDRDYEQYF. For the CDR3, the DNA is TGTGCCAGCAACAGGGACAGAGACTACGAGCAGTACTTC.

This clonotype was counted ten times or more. The rearrangement links TRBV6-6 to TRBJ1-1; TRBD1 is a possible D gene (5 bases). V lost 6 bases and J 7 bases, leaving 21 bases between the germline ends. CDR3 length equals 15 residues. The germline CDR1 and CDR2 sequences are MNHNY and SVGAGI (reference sequence). The CDR3 sequence is CASSLDARGNGEAFF. CDR3 in DNA: TGTGCCAGCAGCCTGGACGCTAGGGGAAATGGTGAAGCTTTCTTT.

The chain carries TRBV20-1 and TRBJ2-7, with 11 positions matching TRBD2. The germline V gene encodes CDR1 DFQATT and CDR2 SNEGSKA (reference sequence). V lost 5 bases to trimming and J lost 7 bases; unmatched junction nucleotides: 13. The CDR3 extends over 15 amino acids. The CDR3 protein is CSAPRGLAGGNEQYF. The CDR3 DNA reads TGCAGTGCTCCGAGGGGCCTAGCGGGAGGAAATGAGCAGTACTTC.

The V call is TRBV20-1, the J call TRBJ1-2, with no clear D. The CDR3 runs to 14 residues. Germline V gene lookup returns CDR1 DFQATT and CDR2 SNEGSKA (reference sequence). The germline V and J ends were trimmed by 2 bases and 4 bases, with 14 bases remaining between them. The CDR3 sequence is CSARSKGPSYGYTF. DNA of the CDR3: TGCAGTGCTAGATCCAAGGGTCCCAGCTATGGCTACACCTTC.

This clonotype has just a few counts. The V and J genes are TRBV7-2 and TRBJ1-2, with D hard to call. Trimming took off 4 bases at V and 8 bases at J, with 14 bases between the two ends. Germline loops: CDR1 SGHTA, CDR2 FQGNSA. CDR3 length equals 13 residues. The CDR3 coding sequence is TGTGCCAGCAGCTCGGACTCCCTGGGCGGCTACACCTTC. It is translated as CASSSDSLGGYTF.

This clonotype was seen only a few times. V usage is TRBV28 and J usage is TRBJ2-5; the D gene could be TRBD1 or TRBD2 (6 bases each). In germline, CDR1 is MDHEN, CDR2 SYDVKM. The CDR3 is made up of 13 amino acids. Trimming removed 4 bases from V and 11 bases from J, with 17 bases in between. CDR3 protein: CASSWGATGEQYF. In nucleotides, the CDR3 is TGTGCCAGCAGTTGGGGGGCAACGGGGGAGCAGTACTTC.

The gene calls are TRBV30 and TRBJ1-4, with no clear D. Germline CDR1 is GTSNPN and CDR2 is SVGIG (reference sequence). The CDR3 is made up of 15 amino acids. Trimming left V 3 bases short and J 4 bases short, with 15 bases between. The CDR3 region has the DNA TGTGCCTGGAGGACCCCGACGGCGCATAATGAAAAACTGTTTTTT. Its protein is CAWRTPTAHNEKLFF.

The CDR3 protein is CASSQAPQGVTEQYF. The CDR3 DNA reads as TGTGCCAGCAGCCAAGCCCCCCAGGGGGTCACTGAGCAGTACTTC. The genes are TRBV3-1 and TRBJ2-5; 7 nucleotides align to TRBD1. V lost 1 base to trimming and J lost 11 bases; unmatched junction nucleotides: 13. The CDR3 is 15 amino acids. CDR1 is LGHDT, CDR2 YNNKEL, per germline (reference sequence).

The chain employs TRBV29-1 and TRBJ2-3; no clear D. Trimming pared 7 bases from V and 1 base from J, leaving 9 bases between. Per the germline V gene, CDR1 is SQVTM and CDR2 is ANQGSEA. This CDR3 is built from 12 residues. CDR3 in amino acids: CSAGLRTDTQYF. CDR3 coding DNA: TGCAGCGCCGGATTACGCACAGATACGCAGTATTTT.

Note on this clonotype: The DNA is left out, because the CDR3 cannot be placed on it with certainty; the CDR3 is given as TCRdb lists it. The genes are TRBV18 and TRBJ2-4; the table gives TRBD1 as D, unverified against the DNA. Germline V gene lookup returns CDR1 KGHSH and CDR2 LQKENI. The CDR3 has 16 amino acids, counting both end residues. Here the CDR3 reads CVSSDFGPDRSYEQYF.

This rearrangement joins TRBV27 to TRBJ2-7; D gene unclear. The J call may be mistaken, given a closer DNA end match to TRBJ2-5. Germline V CDR1 and CDR2: MNHEY, SMNVEV (reference sequence). This CDR3 contains 13 residues. The CDR3 DNA reads TGTGCCAGCAGTTTATCTTGGTGGGAGACCCAGTACTTC. This gives the protein CASSLSWWETQYF.